The 18 T cell receptor beta chains in this list originate from one sample, sequenced in a study of preoperative IRX-2 immunotherapy in early breast cancer. Treatment: preoperative locoregional IRX-2 cytokine immunotherapy. The assay was immunoSEQ multiplex PCR, and TCRdb's table has in-frame clones only and misses some. This repertoire shows 20,000 to 30,000 clones, roughly 74% found once; its top ten account for approximately 2.2%. Here the sequenced sample was lymph node tissue, taken before IRX-2 immunotherapy. These receptor sequences come from a human donor with breast cancer.

This chain's CDR3 is CATRRGRSFTDTQYF. The CDR3 nucleotides are TGTGCCACCAGACGGGGCAGGTCTTTCACAGATACGCAGTATTTT. This chain uses TRBV6-8 with TRBJ2-3, with D perhaps given as TRBD1 or TRBD2 (5 bases each). Trimming pared 10 bases from V and 2 bases from J, leaving 19 bases between. Germline lookup yields CDR1 MNHGY and CDR2 SAAAGT. The CDR3 contains 15 residues.

This clone has more than one count but fewer than ten. The CDR3 protein is CASSSLGQYNEQFF. The CDR3 nucleotides are TGTGCCAGCAGCTCCCTGGGACAGTACAATGAGCAGTTCTTC. The rearrangement joins TRBV11-3 to TRBJ2-1; TRBD1 matches at 7 bases. Germline-derived CDR1 and CDR2 are SGHNT and YENEEA. The CDR3 consists of 14 residues. V lost 4 bases, J lost 4 bases, and 4 bases stayed unmatched. The full variable domain, with the rest looked up from reference TRBV11-3 and TRBJ2-1, is EAGVVQSPRYKIIEKKQPVAFWCNPISGHNTLYWYLQNLGQGPELLIRYENEEAVDDSQLPKDRFSAERLKGVDSTLKIQPAELGDSAVYLCASSSLGQYNEQFFGPGTRLTVL.

The J gene is TRBJ1-3, the V gene TRBV23-1; no clear D. TRBV23-1 is annotated as an ORF whose role is uncertain. Trimming shortened V by 6 bases and J by 0 bases, and 15 bases separated the two germline ends. The CDR3 length is 16 residues. The CDR3 reads CASSQEFRSSGNTIYF. CDR3 nucleotides: TGCGCCAGCAGCCAAGAGTTCCGCAGCTCTGGAAACACCATATATTTT.

CDR3 coding DNA: TGTGCCACCAGCAGAGGCCAGGCAACTAATGAAAAACTGTTTTTT. Its protein is CATSRGQATNEKLFF. The genes are TRBV15 and TRBJ1-4; no definite D call. The V gene lost 1 base and the J gene lost 0 bases, with 6 bases spanning the gap. The CDR3 sequence is 15 residues long. Germline loops: CDR1 LNHNV, CDR2 YYDKDF (reference sequence).

This clone was counted a single time. One junction end does not reproduce the germline sequence, and a read error may be involved. This chain uses TRBV15 with TRBJ2-7; D might be TRBD1 (6 bases). The CDR3 spans 15 residues. Germline CDR1 LNHNV, CDR2 YYDKDF (reference sequence). This CDR3 reads CASSLGWQGNYEQYF. DNA for the CDR3: TGTGCCAGCAGCTTAGGTTGGCAGGGGAATTACGAGCAGTACTTC.

V usage is TRBV6-8 and J usage is TRBJ1-3; D may be TRBD1 (5 bases). CDR1 and CDR2 from the germline V gene are MNHGY and SAAAGT. The CDR3 totals 18 residues. V gave up 9 bases and J gave up 4 bases, with 28 bases separating them. The CDR3 reads CASAPGGVRGNSGNTIYF. CDR3 DNA: TGTGCCAGTGCCCCCGGGGGGGTGAGAGGAAATTCCGGAAACACCATATATTTT.

This chain joins TRBV25-1 and TRBJ1-1; 10 bases are shared with TRBD1. Per the germline V gene, CDR1 is MGHDK and CDR2 is SYGVNS. The junction had 11 bases not matched to a gene; V was cut back by 5 bases and J by 11 bases. The CDR3 consists of 14 residues. The DNA of the CDR3 is TGTGCCAGCAGTTTGGCCCTGACAGGGGGCAGCGCTTTCTTT. Protein sequence: CASSLALTGGSAFF.

The chain combines TRBV6-8 with TRBJ1-1; 10 nucleotides agree with TRBD1. The length of the CDR3 is 14 residues. Germline-derived CDR1 and CDR2 are MNHGY and SAAAGT. V was clipped by 7 bases and J by 3 bases; unmatched bases: 5. The DNA for the CDR3 is TGTGCCAGCACCCCCGGGACAGGGGACACTGAAGCTTTCTTT. Its translation is CASTPGTGDTEAFF.

This clone was picked up one time. The chain uses TRBV28 and TRBJ2-5; maybe TRBD1 (7 bases). This CDR3 spans 17 amino acids. V was shortened by 2 bases and J by 6 bases, with 22 bases between the two germline ends. Germline loops: CDR1 MDHEN, CDR2 SYDVKM. CDR3 residues: CASSLRVWTGGMKTQYF. The CDR3 DNA reads as TGTGCCAGCAGTTTAAGGGTCTGGACAGGAGGGATGAAGACCCAGTACTTC.

This clone was detected once. The CDR3: CAWSFGTLTYEQYF. The CDR3 nucleotides read TGTGCCTGGAGTTTCGGGACTCTCACTTACGAGCAGTACTTC. The rearrangement links TRBV30 to TRBJ2-7; perhaps TRBD2 as D (6 bases). In germline, CDR1 is GTSNPN, CDR2 SVGIG (reference sequence). There are 14 residues in the CDR3. The V gene lost 2 bases and the J gene lost 4 bases, with 15 bases spanning the gap.

The V and J genes are TRBV7-7 and TRBJ2-5; 10 bases align to TRBD1. The CDR3 runs to 15 residues. CDR1 and CDR2 from the germline V gene are SSHAT and FNYEAQ (reference sequence). V dropped 5 bases and J dropped 2; count of bases not matched to a gene: 5. CDR3: CASSIGQGGQETQYF. The CDR3 bases are TGTGCCAGCAGCATTGGACAGGGGGGACAAGAGACCCAGTACTTC.

This clone has a single count. This chain uses TRBV7-1 with TRBJ1-1, with D perhaps TRBD1 (6 bases). TRBV7-1 is flagged as an ORF with uncertain function. Trimming left V 5 bases short and J 8 bases short, with 15 bases between. This CDR3 is built from 13 residues. The CDR3 nucleotides are TGTGCCAGCAGCGACAGCCCCGGGACAGAAGCTTTCTTT. It translates to CASSDSPGTEAFF.

This clone has a handful of counts. This chain joins TRBV6-8 and TRBJ1-1, with 7 bases aligning to TRBD1. Looked up from germline, CDR1 is MNHGY and CDR2 is SAAAGT. With V trimmed by 6 bases and J by 7 bases, 14 bases remained unmatched. This CDR3 comprises 15 residues. Here the CDR3 reads CASRGTGTAPFEAFF. Here the CDR3 DNA reads TGTGCCAGCAGGGGAACCGGGACAGCCCCCTTTGAAGCTTTCTTT.

This chain connects TRBV19 to TRBJ1-5; 10 bases align to TRBD1. Germline lookup yields CDR1 LNHDA and CDR2 SQIVND (reference sequence). V shed 5 bases, J shed 2 bases, and the junction held 3 bases outside the gene matches. The CDR3 length is 15 residues. CDR3 coding DNA: TGTGCCAGTAGTTCCGGACAGGGGGGCAATCAGCCCCAGCATTTT. It encodes CASSSGQGGNQPQHF.

The V gene is TRBV5-1, the J gene TRBJ1-2, with D tentatively TRBD1 (6 bases). The CDR3 totals 15 residues. V was cut by 5 bases and J by 0 bases, with 14 bases left in between. Looked up from germline, CDR1 is SGHRS and CDR2 is YFSETQ. The CDR3: CASRYRTDSNYGYTF. CDR3 bases: TGCGCCAGCAGGTATCGGACAGATTCTAACTATGGCTACACCTTC.

V gene TRBV11-3 combines with J gene TRBJ1-2; D not certain. The CDR3 is 14 residues long. Per germline, CDR1 SGHNT and CDR2 YENEEA. V gave up 3 bases and J gave up 1 base, with 9 bases separating them. The CDR3 spells CASSLATNNYGYTF. As DNA, the CDR3 is TGTGCCAGCAGCTTGGCCACGAATAACTATGGCTACACCTTC.

The rearrangement uses TRBV11-3 and TRBJ2-2; 10 nucleotides agree with TRBD1. Germline CDR1 is SGHNT and CDR2 is YENEEA. The CDR3 runs 16 residues. V gave up 6 bases and J gave up 1 base; unmatched junction bases: 5. The CDR3 loop is CASRQRTGGNTGELFF. CDR3 in DNA: TGTGCCAGCAGACAACGGACAGGGGGGAACACCGGGGAGCTGTTTTTT.

This clone showed up just a few times. The V gene is TRBV11-3, the J gene TRBJ2-7; a possible D gene is TRBD1 (6 bases). The CDR3 consists of 14 residues. The V gene's germline CDR1 is SGHNT and CDR2 YENEEA. Between the trimmed V and J ends, which lost 5 bases and 0 bases, there was a span of 11 bases. The CDR3 nucleotides read TGTGCCAGCAGCCCCGCAGGGGCCTCCTACGAGCAGTACTTC. This gives the protein CASSPAGASYEQYF.